This T cell receptor beta chain was sequenced during a study of blood T cells in healthy people across ages. Study-wide points: Estimates of diversity drawn from one million T cells were considered underestimates. Per million T cells, TCR beta diversity dropped roughly linearly as age increased. Researchers report that TCR beta diversity correlated strongly with naive T cell percentage.

CDR3 length equals 15 residues. Trimming left V 3 bases short and J 3 bases short, with 13 bases between. Primers used in a second PCR of about 6 to 11 cycles were a sample-barcoded 5' primer and a J-beta primer mix. MiXCR was run by TCRdb on the 5' RACE reads, yielding one entry per CDR3 protein. This sample yields roughly 2 million distinct CDR3 sequences, of which about 50% are seen a single time; approximately 2.1% belongs to the top ten. Regarding this clonotype: Antigen specificity is unknown.

PBMCs numbering at least 6 million were isolated per sample. This receptor was identified in a middle-aged woman in good health. Sequenced sample: blood. J is TRBJ2-3 and V is TRBV12-3 or TRBV12-4; D possibly corresponds to TRBD1 (5 bases). CDR3 coding DNA: TGTGCCAGCAGTTTTAGGCAGGGTGGAACAGATACGCAGTATTTT. It is translated as CASSFRQGGTDTQYF.